This T cell receptor beta chain appears in the sequencing data of a study of T cell responses to AZD1222 COVID-19 vaccine (dated by TCRdb to the early 2020s). Regarding the research as a whole: AZD1222 recipients whose second dose came at about 4 weeks and those whose second dose came at about 12 weeks were combined into one group, since spike-specific TCR depth and breadth did not differ between the two schedules. Trial participants were enrolled into age subgroups of 18-55, 56-69 and 70-plus years, which contained 148, 28 and 57 TCR-sequenced participants, respectively. TCR sequencing covered over 230 trial participants: 200 to 210 given two doses of AZD1222 and some 25 given two doses of MenACWY control vaccine.

The CDR3 regions of human TCRbeta chains were subjected to immunosequencing. As for the authors' bioinformatics: TCRs in the repertoires were matched against a reference library of SARS-CoV-2-specific TCRs that had been generated with the MIRA antigen-specificity platform. Breadth meant the fraction of unique TCRs that were SARS-CoV-2-associated, whereas depth meant the fraction of total T cells that were SARS-CoV-2-associated. Using the MIRA data, every spike-specific TCR was mapped to the spike region that the TCR reacted to and assigned to either a CD4 or a CD8 class. Log10-transformed breadth and depth values were compared by one-way ANOVA with Sidak's multiple comparisons tests. In its TCRdb copy, this immuneACCESS table keeps in-frame sequences only and misses some clones. Where compared with another copy, unresolved V genes explain less than half of these, and the others have no known cause. For V, J and clone size, that table is used; D and trimming come from the DNA. Here the sample has 80,000 to 130,000 clones; around nine tenths occur a single time. The ten largest clones take up roughly a sixth of the sample.

What the work shows at the level of the full study, not this receptor alone: Nearly half of unique spike-specific TCRs reportedly recognized epitopes outside regions mutated in the B.1.351 and B.1.1.7 variants. Participants were mostly white British, with more females than males. The authors suggested clonal diversity may have been underestimated. In the small 56-69-year group, the increase in depth fell short of significance, most likely because of low power. Vaccine-associated CD4 TCRs spanned the whole spike protein, with dominant responses in regions 160-218 and 743-854. Conclusions about previously exposed vaccinees are limited because only a handful of AZD1222 recipients were SARS-CoV-2 seropositive at baseline. A significant rise in spike-specific TCR breadth and depth was observed after two AZD1222 doses relative to day 0 and relative to MenACWY recipients. Because no samples from the day 14 peak response were available, repertoires could be characterized only after the peak T cell response.

Via the germline V gene (reference sequence), CDR1 is LNHDA and CDR2 SQIVND. The CDR3, cysteine through phenylalanine, is 14 amino acids long. CDR3 DNA only is kept here, 42 bases in frame from base 1. Trimming removed 6 bases from V and 1 base from J, leaving 12 bases between the germline ends. About this clone: There is no known antigen for this receptor. No per-base quality is available; no much larger clone lies one base away.

What the time point label conveys for this sample: baseline before first vaccination. Vaccinee samples were obtained from the UK trials COV001 and COV002, which included a single-blind randomized controlled phase 2/3 trial of AZD1222 (ChAdOx1 nCoV-19) in healthy adults. Trial participant PBMC samples were collected at day 0 and day 28 after the second dose for TCRbeta chain sequencing. The rearranged chain carries TRBV19 and TRBJ1-1; no D gene is confidently identified. The sequencing used peripheral blood, collected on day 0 of AZD1222 vaccination. This receptor was obtained from an adult in good health. The CDR3 region: CASRWNSENTEAFF. The DNA sequence follows: TGTGCCAGTAGATGGAACAGCGAGAACACTGAAGCTTTCTTT.